The source of this T cell receptor beta chain is a study of blood T cell repertoires in COVID-19. Study information: Acute and convalescent COVID-19 specimens originated in the United States, Italy and Spain. The analysed material was cDNA or gDNA that came from T cells, B-cell-depleted T cells, or PBMCs.

Profiling relied on immunoSEQ multiplex PCR, and the TCRdb table lists in-frame clones only, not all of them. Here the sample spans some 200,000 clones, about four fifths being singletons. This clone appeared a few times. Trimming took off 0 bases at V and 6 bases at J, with 18 bases between the two ends. Germline values: CDR1 SGHRS, CDR2 YFSETQ. The CDR3 contains 16 residues. Sequenced material: PBMCs or T cells enriched from blood (not recorded which). This clonotype was obtained from a man aged 40-49 years who had recovered from COVID-19. The chain combines TRBV5-1 with TRBJ1-1; D not certain. The CDR3 bases are TGCGCCAGCAGCTTGGGACACAGCGGTCGAGCGCCTGAAGCTTTCTTT. Its translation is CASSLGHSGRAPEAFF.